This record looks at one T cell receptor (beta chain) sequence and its context. Which antigen it targets is not known. Within one base of it there is no much larger clone, and no base qualities were kept. Library construction relied on the immunoSEQ multiplex PCR assay. As for the original processing: A statistical classification framework was developed to diagnose cytomegalovirus status using the catalog of TCR beta chain sequences. TCRdb provides this immuneACCESS table in a form limited to in-frame rearrangements. Some clones are lacking; in checked studies, under half of them reflect an unresolved V gene, and why the rest are absent is not known. V and J calls and clone size follow that table, whereas D and trimming were derived from the DNA. The sample includes about 160,000 clones, with about 85% observed a single time. The ten largest clones add up to 2% to 2.5% of the sample. The data were taken from a study of cytomegalovirus exposure and HLA in healthy donors (dated by TCRdb to the late 2010s). General notes on the study: According to a later analysis, the roughly 120 validation repertoires were produced on the same platform as the 700 or so repertoires of the first cohort. The study aimed to test whether cataloging public T cell receptors could reveal signatures of past pathogen exposure. Besides the first cohort of 666 subjects, a separate validation cohort made up of roughly 120 different subjects was used. High-throughput TCR immunosequencing, statistical association of individual TCRs with disease status, and machine learning were combined to predict cytomegalovirus infection status.

Donors formed part of the validation cohort, which comprised 120 or so subjects and was distinct from the first cohort of 666 subjects. Results the study describes overall, beyond this receptor: A few of the identified cytomegalovirus-associated TCR beta chains were confirmed in vitro to be specific for cytomegalovirus antigens. In the study, 150 to 200 TCR beta chains were listed as associated with cytomegalovirus. In a later analysis, TCRs clustered in the first cohort were found to also tend to co-occur in the 120 or so validation repertoires, with 90% to 95% of cluster scores above 0. Most TCR sequences were seen in very few donors, while some public TCRs were found in many individuals. It was suggested by the authors that the approach could potentially be generalized to other disease states and immunological phenotypes. Cytomegalovirus status was reported to be diagnosed by the classifier with high specificity and sensitivity in both the original and validation cohorts. All 120 or so repertoires were used to score co-occurrence in the validation cohort in a later analysis, because that analysis had no HLA typing for the cohort.

The germline V gene yields MNHNS for CDR1 and SASEGT for CDR2. From cysteine to phenylalanine, the CDR3 is 15 amino acids long. Only the CDR3 region is kept as DNA, spanning 45 bases read in frame from base 1. The V end gives up 8 bases and the J end 6 bases, leaving 14 bases in the junction not matched to a gene. The sequence joins TRBV6-1 to TRBJ2-3, with 7 bases aligning to TRBD2. The TCR sequence derives from a man younger than 40 in good health and CMV-seropositive. Material for sequencing was PBMCs. CDR3 protein: CASGPEWGGFDTQYF. The DNA reads TGTGCCAGCGGGCCGGAGTGGGGGGGGTTTGATACGCAGTATTTT.